Each of the 2 T cell receptor beta chains below was sequenced from the same sample in a study of graft-versus-host responses after intestinal transplantation. No antigens are known for them. This table comes from immunoSEQ multiplex PCR, and its TCRdb copy is limited to in-frame clones, with some not included. The data show just over 95,000 clones, roughly 90% seen once. This material consisted of unstimulated CD4+ T cells sorted from spleen or lymph node cells, taken before intestinal transplant. All receptors come from a human donor who received an intestinal transplant.

This rearrangement joins TRBV30 to TRBJ2-2, with a weak D call TRBD2 (6 bases). V was clipped by 3 bases and J by 7 bases, with 9 bases between them. Looked up from germline, CDR1 is GTSNPN and CDR2 is SVGIG (reference sequence). The CDR3 contains 12 residues. CDR3 DNA: TGTGCCTGGAGGGGAGGAGTCGGGGAGCTGTTTTTT. Its translation: CAWRGGVGELFF.

V is TRBV5-1 and J is TRBJ2-1, with 11 bases lining up with TRBD2. Trimming took 1 base from V and 5 from J; bases not matched to a gene: 8. Germline V gene lookup returns CDR1 SGHRS and CDR2 YFSETQ. CDR3 length equals 17 residues. CDR3 in DNA: TGCGCCAGCAGCTTGTCATCCGGGACTAGCGGACACAATGAGCAGTTCTTC. Translated: CASSLSSGTSGHNEQFF.